These 14 T cell receptor beta chains came from one sample sequenced in a study of T-cell memory formation after mild COVID-19. TCRdb passed the 5' RACE reads through MiXCR, listing each CDR3 protein once. The data show 400,000 or so distinct CDR3 sequences, around 21% seen once. The material sequenced was PBMCs or a T cell subset sorted from them (not recorded which). These receptors were taken from an adult woman who had mild COVID-19 (a few samples of this study predate the infection). Cell type and time point are not known.

This clonotype was counted between two and nine times. The chain couples TRBV27 to TRBJ1-2, with D tentatively TRBD1 (6 bases). Trimming left V 3 bases short and J 8 bases short, with 16 bases between. The CDR3 sequence is 14 residues long. Looked up from germline, CDR1 is MNHEY and CDR2 is SMNVEV (reference sequence). The CDR3 coding sequence is TGTGCCAGCAGTTTTACAGGGTCGATAAGAGGCTACACCTTC. Translated: CASSFTGSIRGYTF.

The chain joins TRBV5-1 to TRBJ2-1; 7 nucleotides align to TRBD2. Per germline, CDR1 SGHRS and CDR2 YFSETQ. V gave up 5 bases and J gave up 8 bases; unmatched junction bases: 19. The CDR3 has 17 amino acids. CDR3 amino acids: CASRPRLGGRGLDEQFF. CDR3 bases: TGCGCCAGCAGACCCAGGTTGGGCGGGAGAGGTTTGGATGAGCAGTTCTTC.

The rearrangement uses TRBV25-1 and TRBJ2-3; tentatively, D is TRBD1 or TRBD2 (5 bases each). Germline CDR1 is MGHDK and CDR2 is SYGVNS. V lost 8 bases to trimming and J lost 1 base, with 22 bases between them. CDR3 length equals 17 residues. This chain's CDR3 is CASLPGPAKVGTDTQYF. In nucleotides, the CDR3 is TGTGCCAGCCTCCCGGGGCCTGCAAAGGTCGGCACAGATACGCAGTATTTT.

In this sample, this clonotype turned up a few times. The chain carries TRBV5-1 and TRBJ1-1; 8 bases map to TRBD1. The CDR3 has 14 residues. The V and J ends lost 4 bases and 1 base, in that order; junction bases with no gene match: 3. The V gene's germline CDR1 is SGHRS and CDR2 YFSETQ. CDR3 region: CASSQGTGNTEAFF. For the CDR3, the DNA is TGCGCCAGCAGCCAGGGGACAGGGAACACTGAAGCTTTCTTT.

This clonotype appeared a few times. The chain has TRBV5-4 and TRBJ1-5; D ambiguous. Germline V gene lookup returns CDR1 SGHNT and CDR2 YYREEE (reference sequence). Trimming shortened V by 1 base and J by 4 bases, and 12 bases separated the two germline ends. This CDR3 spans 15 amino acids. In DNA form, the CDR3 reads TGTGCCAGCAGCTTGACGCAGGACCCTAATCAGCCCCAGCATTTT. Translating gives CASSLTQDPNQPQHF.

The V call is TRBV5-1, the J call TRBJ1-4, with D possibly TRBD1 on 5 matching bases. Deletions cut 4 bases from V and 8 bases from J, with 12 bases between. Germline V CDR1 and CDR2: SGHRS, YFSETQ. The CDR3 has 13 residues. The chain's CDR3 is CASSSAGFEKLFF. CDR3 bases: TGCGCCAGCAGCAGCGCAGGGTTCGAAAAACTGTTTTTT.

J is TRBJ2-7 and V is TRBV7-9; a possible D gene is TRBD1 (6 bases). The CDR3 is made up of 13 amino acids. V lost 5 bases and J lost 3, with 11 bases in between. Germline V CDR1 and CDR2: SEHNR, FQNEAQ (reference sequence). The CDR3 nucleotides read TGTGCCAGCAGCCAGGGGCAGTTCTACGAGCAGTACTTC. It codes for CASSQGQFYEQYF.

This clonotype was observed a handful of times. The V and J genes are TRBV12-3 or TRBV12-4 and TRBJ2-3, with 8 bases that match TRBD1. This CDR3 contains 17 residues. Trimming took 4 bases from V and 3 from J; bases not matched to a gene: 12. CDR3 residues: CASSSPHRRTGTDTQYF. The CDR3 DNA reads TGTGCCAGCAGTTCCCCCCACCGTCGGACAGGGACAGATACGCAGTATTTT.

The sample holds a few counts of this clonotype. The CDR3 sequence is CASSVGQGNSNTEAFF. CDR3 nucleotides: TGTGCCAGCAGCGTCGGACAGGGGAATTCGAACACTGAAGCTTTCTTT. The chain joins TRBV9 to TRBJ1-1, with 9 nucleotides matching TRBD1. The CDR3 has 16 residues. The germline V gene has CDR1 SGDLS and CDR2 YYNGEE. V was clipped by 2 bases and J by 1 base; unmatched bases: 6.

This clonotype was seen only a few times. V is TRBV4-2 and J is TRBJ2-3; D gene unclear. CDR1 LGHNA and CDR2 YNFKEQ come from the germline V gene. The CDR3 has 14 residues. Deletions cut 0 bases from V and 4 bases from J, with 8 bases between. CDR3 residues: CASSQDWQADTQYF. DNA of the CDR3: TGTGCCAGCAGCCAAGATTGGCAGGCAGATACGCAGTATTTT.

In its sample, this clonotype was seen a few times. The chain joins TRBV7-2 to TRBJ2-5; D remains unclear. Deletions cut 5 bases from V and 9 bases from J, with 10 bases between. Per the germline V gene, CDR1 is SGHTA and CDR2 is FQGNSA. The CDR3 contains 11 residues. CDR3 protein: CASSPGRAQYF. For the CDR3, the DNA is TGTGCCAGCAGCCCTGGCCGGGCCCAGTACTTC.

Many counts were recorded for this clonotype. The chain employs TRBV25-1 and TRBJ2-7; 7 nucleotides line up with TRBD1. This CDR3 contains 15 residues. The ends lost 1 base at V and 3 bases at J; junction bases unmatched: 6. The germline gives CDR1 MGHDK, CDR2 SYGVNS. CDR3 residues: CASSELGQERYEQYF. Here the CDR3 DNA reads TGTGCCAGCAGTGAATTAGGACAGGAACGCTACGAGCAGTACTTC.

This clonotype came up a few times. The chain links TRBV4-1 to TRBJ1-2; a weak D match, TRBD1 (5 bases). Trimming left V 4 bases short and J 8 bases short, with 20 bases between. The CDR3 is 15 residues long. Germline lookup yields CDR1 MGHRA and CDR2 YSYEKL. As DNA, the CDR3 is TGCGCCAGCAGCCCTCCGGGCCGCGGGGCGACAGGCTACACCTTC. Its translation: CASSPPGRGATGYTF.

This clonotype was seen only a few times. The chain has TRBV5-5 and TRBJ1-1; D not certain. V lost 2 bases and J lost 1, with 9 bases in between. This CDR3 is 14 amino acids long. Germline V gives CDR1 SGHKS, CDR2 YYEKEE (reference sequence). The CDR3 region is CASSLYTTNTEAFF. DNA of the CDR3: TGTGCCAGCAGCTTATACACCACGAACACTGAAGCTTTCTTT.